The present entry profiles one T cell receptor beta chain with its context. The antigen is not known. Trimming cost V 1 base and J 0 bases, with 9 bases left between them. This CDR3 region has 15 residues. Germline V lookup: CDR1 SGHVS, CDR2 FNYEAQ. The source of the sample is a study of graft-versus-host responses after intestinal transplantation. At the level of the study: Recipients across the board were started on anti-thymocyte globulin induction, then kept on tacrolimus and steroids for about three years.

Study-wide findings and caveats: Allografts from individuals with graft-donor T cell macrochimerism displayed high graft-versus-host to host-versus-graft clonal ratios.

This table comes from immunoSEQ multiplex PCR, and its TCRdb copy is limited to in-frame clones, with some not included. Of about 64,000 clones detected, roughly 92% appear once; the ten largest clones hold approximately 6.3%. The receptor's source is a human patient who received an intestinal transplant, so some T cells may come from the graft donor. Sequencing used bone marrow, obtained approximately 100 weeks after intestinal transplantation. The chain is built from TRBV7-6 and TRBJ1-1, with a weak D call TRBD1 (5 bases). The CDR3 is CASSLEGEMNTEAFF. DNA for the CDR3: TGTGCCAGCAGCTTAGAAGGGGAGATGAACACTGAAGCTTTCTTT.